The T cell receptor beta chain described here comes from a study of neoadjuvant nivolumab and ipilimumab in lung cancer. Study context: Nivolumab 3 mg/kg was given days 1, 15 and 29, plus ipilimumab 1 mg/kg day 1 in combination.

Study findings and constraints: Pretherapy blood TCR richness correlated positively with resected tumor richness. Only two of four nivolumab-treated tumors gained richness and clonality by surgery. TCR receptors were sequenced in few samples.

Comment on this clone: The target antigen is unknown.

The CDR3 length is 14 residues. The trim removed 11 bases at V and 7 bases at J, leaving 11 bases unmatched. CDR1 and CDR2 from the germline V gene are SNHLY and FYNNEI. Sequencing used immunoSEQ multiplex PCR; TCRdb keeps in-frame clones, though not all of them. The table lists about 16,000 clones, roughly three quarters of them singletons. Sequencing was performed on tumor tissue, taken after neoadjuvant nivolumab, alone or with ipilimumab, at or shortly before surgery. The TCR sequence derives from an adult with non-small cell lung cancer. The rearrangement links TRBV2 to TRBJ2-2, with 9 bases that match TRBD1. The CDR3 nucleotides are TGTGCCGGTGGGACAGGGTGGTTTGACGGGGAGCTGTTTTTT. It is translated as CAGGTGWFDGELFF.